This entry lists 28 T cell receptor beta chains sequenced from one sample in a study of OX40 agonist ivuxolimab in advanced cancers. Libraries were prepared by immunoSEQ multiplex PCR; TCRdb keeps only in-frame clonotypes and omits some of them. The sample lists about 98,000 clones; more than 85% were seen once. The material was CD4+ or CD8+ T cells sorted from blood, obtained in a trial of the OX40 agonist ivuxolimab. The receptors shown here come from an adult with an advanced solid tumor such as melanoma, head and neck, liver or kidney cancer.

The V call is TRBV5-1, the J call TRBJ2-3; D is undetermined. Germline CDR1 reads SGHRS; CDR2 reads YFSETQ. Trimming took 7 bases from V and 2 from J, leaving 14 bases between them. There are 14 residues in the CDR3. CDR3 region: CASLDDRATDTQYF. CDR3 nucleotide sequence: TGCGCCAGCCTAGATGACCGGGCCACAGATACGCAGTATTTT.

The V gene is TRBV30, the J gene TRBJ1-1, with D uncertain. The CDR3 is made up of 11 amino acids. Trimming pared 5 bases from V and 1 base from J, leaving 5 bases between. Germline CDR1 and CDR2: GTSNPN and SVGIG (reference sequence). The CDR3 DNA follows: TGTGCCTGGGAGAGGAACACTGAAGCTTTCTTT. Its protein product is CAWERNTEAFF. Filled out from reference TRBV30 and TRBJ1-1, the complete variable domain reads SQTIHQWPATLVQPVGSPLSLECTVEGTSNPNLYWYRQAAGRGLQLLFYSVGIGQISSEVPQNLSASRPQDRQFILSSKKLLLSDSGFYLCAWERNTEAFFGQGTRLTVV.

This chain joins TRBV6-1 and TRBJ1-5; TRBD1 matches 9 bases. The ends lost 5 bases at V and 2 bases at J; junction bases unmatched: 4. The CDR3 totals 15 residues. Germline loops: CDR1 MNHNS, CDR2 SASEGT. In nucleotides, the CDR3 is TGTGCCAGCAGTTGGACAGGGGTAGGCAATCAGCCCCAGCATTTT. As protein: CASSWTGVGNQPQHF.

The chain is built from TRBV20-1 and TRBJ2-3; D gene uncertain. The V end was cut by 1 base, the J end by 2 bases, with 1 base between. Germline V gene sequence: CDR1 DFQATT, CDR2 SNEGSKA (reference sequence). The length of the CDR3 is 11 residues. CDR3 sequence reads: CSARVTDTQYF. As DNA, the CDR3 is TGCAGTGCTAGAGTCACAGATACGCAGTATTTT.

The table lists this clone with a few counts. This CDR3 reads CASSESPSAQITGELFF. The CDR3, as DNA: TGTGCCAGCAGTGAATCACCCAGCGCTCAGATCACCGGGGAGCTGTTTTTT. The V gene is TRBV6-1, the J gene TRBJ2-2; D unclear. The CDR3 is 17 residues long. V was cut by 2 bases and J by 4 bases, with 17 bases left in between. Germline CDR1 reads MNHNS; CDR2 reads SASEGT.

This clone was counted a few times. This chain uses TRBV4-1 with TRBJ1-5; the D is unclear. V was shortened by 4 bases and J by 3 bases, with 10 bases between the two germline ends. CDR1 is MGHRA and CDR2 is YSYEKL in the germline V gene. The CDR3 extends over 14 amino acids. In DNA, the CDR3 is TGCGCCAGCAGCCCCGGCGCCAACAATCAGCCCCAGCATTTT. It is translated as CASSPGANNQPQHF.

The chain links TRBV14 to TRBJ1-5, with TRBD1 identical over 9 bases. Germline lookup yields CDR1 SGHDN and CDR2 FVKESK. The CDR3 sequence is 13 residues long. V shed 4 bases and J 11 bases; nucleotides not matched to a gene: 6. CDR3 DNA: TGTGCCAGCAGCCGGGACAGGGCAGGGACCCAGCATTTT. This encodes CASSRDRAGTQHF.

This chain links TRBV25-1 with TRBJ2-3; TRBD1 matches 8 bases. The J segment lost 3 bases and the V segment lost 7 bases, leaving 3 bases of the junction unmatched. The germline V gene has CDR1 MGHDK and CDR2 SYGVNS. The CDR3 spans 13 residues. The CDR3 is CASKDRATDTQYF. CDR3 bases: TGTGCCAGCAAGGACAGGGCGACAGATACGCAGTATTTT.

The chain combines TRBV9 with TRBJ1-3; D is uncertain. V was cut by 3 bases and J by 4 bases, with 8 bases left in between. CDR3 length: 13 residues. Germline V gene lookup returns CDR1 SGDLS and CDR2 YYNGEE. DNA of the CDR3: TGTGCCAGCAGCGAGGAATTAGGAAACACCATATATTTT. It is translated as CASSEELGNTIYF.

The rearrangement joins TRBV23-1 to TRBJ1-6; D may be TRBD1 (6 bases). TRBV23-1 is filed as an ORF, its function uncertain. The CDR3 is made up of 21 amino acids. Trimming removed 6 bases at V and 1 base at J, with 28 bases between. In nucleotides, the CDR3 is TGCGCCAGCAGCCTAACACAGGGAAGGGGACATGGAAAGTCCTATAATTCACCCCTCCACTTT. Protein: CASSLTQGRGHGKSYNSPLHF.

The V call is TRBV7-8, the J call TRBJ2-3; 8 nucleotides match TRBD2. The ends lost 3 bases at V and 14 bases at J; junction bases unmatched: 13. This CDR3 region has 14 residues. Germline loops: CDR1 SGHVS, CDR2 FQNEAQ. The CDR3: CASSFRLAGIPRYF. The DNA for the CDR3 is TGTGCCAGCAGCTTTCGATTAGCGGGGATCCCGCGGTATTTT. The full variable domain, its missing parts supplied by reference TRBV7-8 and TRBJ2-3, is GAGVSQSPRYKVAKRGQDVALRCDPISGHVSLFWYQQALGQGPEFLTYFQNEAQLDKSGLPSDRFFAERPEGSVSTLKIQRTQQEDSAVYLCASSFRLAGIPRYFGPGTRLTVL.

The gene calls are TRBV5-1 and TRBJ1-2, with D unclear. This CDR3 is 14 amino acids long. Trimming took 4 bases from V and 4 from J, leaving 14 bases between them. Germline V CDR1 and CDR2: SGHRS, YFSETQ. In DNA, the CDR3 is TGCGCCAGCAGCCCCATACCGGGAGTCTATGGCTACACCTTC. Residues: CASSPIPGVYGYTF.

The CDR3 nucleotides are TGTGCCAGCAGCAGTCTAGATACGCAGTATTTT. It translates to CASSSLDTQYF. The chain links TRBV6-5 to TRBJ2-3, with D unclear. The CDR3 runs to 11 residues. Germline V gene sequence: CDR1 MNHEY, CDR2 SVGAGI. Trimming took 6 bases from V and 5 from J, leaving 6 bases between them.

V and J are TRBV6-5 and TRBJ1-5, with TRBD1 identical over 7 bases. The CDR3 has 14 amino acids. Germline assignment: CDR1 MNHEY and CDR2 SVGAGI. V trimming: 7 bases; J trimming: 3 bases; junction bases outside the gene matches: 6. The CDR3 DNA reads TGTGCCAGCAAAACCACAGGGGCCAATCAGCCCCAGCATTTT. The encoded protein is CASKTTGANQPQHF.

This chain links TRBV5-3 with TRBJ2-7; no reliable D call. TRBV5-3 counts as an open reading frame of uncertain function. This CDR3 comprises 10 residues. Trimming left V 3 bases short and J 3 bases short, with 1 base between. CDR3 in amino acids: CARSYYEQYV. The CDR3, as DNA: TGTGCCAGAAGCTACTACGAGCAGTACGTC.

This clone was observed a handful of times. This sequence joins TRBV7-2 and TRBJ1-2, with TRBD1 matching over 9 bases. CDR1 is SGHTA, CDR2 FQGNSA, per germline. Losses at the gene ends were 5 bases for V and 5 bases for J; bases not matched to a gene: 6. The CDR3 loop spans 14 amino acids. In DNA form, the CDR3 reads TGTGCCAGCAGCCTCGCCGGGACAGGGTATGGCTACACCTTC. It specifies CASSLAGTGYGYTF.

The chain couples TRBV27 to TRBJ2-1, with 9 bases fitting TRBD1. Looked up from germline, CDR1 is MNHEY and CDR2 is SMNVEV (reference sequence). V dropped 4 bases and J dropped 6; count of bases not matched to a gene: 1. The CDR3 covers 13 residues. The CDR3 nucleotides read TGTGCCAGCAGTTCACAGGGGGCCAATGAGCAGTTCTTC. Amino acid sequence: CASSSQGANEQFF.

The chain carries TRBV4-1 and TRBJ2-1, with 8 bases fitting TRBD2. V was pared by 1 base and J by 12 bases, with 11 bases of the junction left unmatched. CDR1 is MGHRA, CDR2 YSYEKL, per germline. This CDR3 has 15 residues. The CDR3 nucleotides are TGCGCCAGCAGCCAAGGGGGCGGGAGGACTCAATGGCAGTTCTTC. It codes for CASSQGGGRTQWQFF.

The V call is TRBV19, the J call TRBJ1-5; TRBD1 is a possible D gene (5 bases). V dropped 3 bases and J dropped 4 bases, with 10 bases sitting between them. Germline V CDR1 and CDR2: LNHDA, SQIVND (reference sequence). The CDR3 length is 14 residues. CDR3 sequence reads: CASSMAGSNQPQHF. The CDR3 DNA reads as TGTGCCAGTAGTATGGCAGGGTCTAATCAGCCCCAGCATTTT. The variable domain in full, completed from reference TRBV19 and TRBJ1-5, reads DGGITQSPKYLFRKEGQNVTLSCEQNLNHDAMYWYRQDPGQGLRLIYYSQIVNDFQKGDIAEGYSVSREKKESFPLTVTSAQKNPTAFYLCASSMAGSNQPQHFGDGTRLSIL.

The rearrangement links TRBV30 to TRBJ1-6; D is ambiguous. This CDR3 is 14 amino acids long. Germline CDR1 is GTSNPN and CDR2 is SVGIG (reference sequence). The V end lost 8 bases, the J end lost 9 bases, and 20 bases lay between the germline ends. Here the CDR3 reads CAGELGSLASPLHF. CDR3 in DNA: TGTGCCGGGGAGCTCGGCTCTTTGGCTTCACCCCTCCACTTT. The full variable domain, completed using reference TRBV30 and TRBJ1-6, is SQTIHQWPATLVQPVGSPLSLECTVEGTSNPNLYWYRQAAGRGLQLLFYSVGIGQISSEVPQNLSASRPQDRQFILSSKKLLLSDSGFYLCAGELGSLASPLHFGNGTRLTVT.

V and J are TRBV27 and TRBJ2-7, with 9 nucleotides matching TRBD2. The CDR3 loop spans 15 amino acids. V lost 3 bases, J lost 2 bases, and 5 bases stayed unmatched. The V gene's germline CDR1 is MNHEY and CDR2 SMNVEV (reference sequence). CDR3 DNA: TGTGCCAGCAGTTTGTTAGCGGGAGTGGCCTACGAGCAGTACGTC. It codes for CASSLLAGVAYEQYV.

The rearrangement joins TRBV7-2 to TRBJ1-2, with D possibly being TRBD1 (6 bases). V was shortened by 0 bases and J by 8 bases, with 13 bases between the two germline ends. This CDR3 has 14 amino acids. The germline V gene encodes CDR1 SGHTA and CDR2 FQGNSA. The CDR3 protein is CASSLALQGSGYTF. The CDR3 nucleotides are TGTGCCAGCAGCTTAGCGCTACAGGGTTCGGGCTACACCTTC.

This clone was detected only once. CDR3 residues: CASSLYLRDGNQPQHF. The CDR3 nucleotides read TGTGCCAGCAGTCTCTATCTCAGGGATGGTAATCAGCCCCAGCATTTT. V is TRBV14 and J is TRBJ1-5, with a weak D call TRBD1 (5 bases). V shed 6 bases and J shed 4 bases, with 19 bases lying between them. Germline V gives CDR1 SGHDN, CDR2 FVKESK. There are 16 residues in the CDR3.

The rearrangement joins TRBV15 to TRBJ2-5; the match to TRBD2 covers 10 bases. CDR3 length equals 16 residues. Germline assignment: CDR1 LNHNV and CDR2 YYDKDF (reference sequence). The V segment lost 5 bases and the J segment 5 bases; nucleotides outside the gene matches: 11. Written as DNA, the CDR3 is TGTGCCACCAGCCGACCACCTAGCGGGGGCTTCGAGACCCAGTACTTC. Translation: CATSRPPSGGFETQYF.

V and J are TRBV2 and TRBJ2-3, with 9 bases matching TRBD1. V trimming: 2 bases; J trimming: 2 bases; junction bases outside the gene matches: 2. The CDR3 sequence is 15 residues long. Looked up from germline, CDR1 is SNHLY and CDR2 is FYNNEI. The CDR3 region has the DNA TGTGCCAGCAGTGAATGGGACAGGGCCACAGATACGCAGTATTTT. It codes for CASSEWDRATDTQYF.

This clone was recorded only once. V gene TRBV9 combines with J gene TRBJ1-2, with D tentatively TRBD1 (6 bases). V lost 0 bases and J lost 4, with 13 bases in between. Germline CDR1 is SGDLS and CDR2 is YYNGEE. The CDR3 spans 15 residues. Here the CDR3 reads CASSVVQGVGYGYTF. The DNA for the CDR3 is TGTGCCAGCAGCGTAGTACAGGGTGTTGGCTATGGCTACACCTTC.

The chain has TRBV11-2 and TRBJ2-5, with 8 bases that match TRBD1. Trimming cost V 4 bases and J 9 bases; bases outside gene matches: 13. The germline CDR1 and CDR2 sequences are SGHAT and FQNNGV. CDR3 length: 15 residues. CDR3 in DNA: TGTGCCAGCAGCTGGGGACAGGAGGCGATATCGGCCCAGTACTTC. It is translated as CASSWGQEAISAQYF.

This clone was seen only a few times. The V and J genes are TRBV2 and TRBJ1-5; perhaps TRBD1 as D (6 bases). This CDR3 region has 14 residues. V lost 8 bases and J lost 6, with 17 bases in between. Germline values: CDR1 SNHLY, CDR2 FYNNEI. The chain's CDR3 is CASPGQGRIQPQHF. The CDR3 nucleotides read TGTGCCAGCCCGGGGCAGGGGAGGATTCAGCCCCAGCATTTT.